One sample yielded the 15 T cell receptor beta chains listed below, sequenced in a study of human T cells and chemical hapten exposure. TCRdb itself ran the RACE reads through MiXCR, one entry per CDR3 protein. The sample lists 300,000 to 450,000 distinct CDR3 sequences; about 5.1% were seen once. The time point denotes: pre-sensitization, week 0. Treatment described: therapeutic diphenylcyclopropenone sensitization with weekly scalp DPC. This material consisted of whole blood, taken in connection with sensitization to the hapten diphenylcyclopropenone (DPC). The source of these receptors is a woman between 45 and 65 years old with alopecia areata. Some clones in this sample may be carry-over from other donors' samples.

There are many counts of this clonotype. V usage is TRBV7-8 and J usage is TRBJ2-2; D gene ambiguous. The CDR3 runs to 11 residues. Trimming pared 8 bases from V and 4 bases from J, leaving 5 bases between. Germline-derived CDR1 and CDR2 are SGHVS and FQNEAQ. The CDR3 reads CASESTGELFF. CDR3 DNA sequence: TGTGCCAGCGAAAGCACCGGGGAGCTGTTTTTT.

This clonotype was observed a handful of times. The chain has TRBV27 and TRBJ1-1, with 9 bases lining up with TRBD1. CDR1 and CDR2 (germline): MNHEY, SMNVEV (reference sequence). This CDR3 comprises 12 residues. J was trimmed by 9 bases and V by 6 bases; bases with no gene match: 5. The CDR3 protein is CASRDRGSKAFF. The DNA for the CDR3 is TGTGCCAGCAGGGACAGGGGATCGAAAGCTTTCTTT.

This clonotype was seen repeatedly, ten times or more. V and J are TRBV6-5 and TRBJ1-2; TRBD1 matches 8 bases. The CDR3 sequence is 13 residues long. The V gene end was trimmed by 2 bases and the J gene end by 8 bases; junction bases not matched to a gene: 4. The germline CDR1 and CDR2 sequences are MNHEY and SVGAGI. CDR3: CASSYTGQVGYTF. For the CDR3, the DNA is TGTGCCAGCAGTTACACGGGACAGGTCGGCTACACCTTC.

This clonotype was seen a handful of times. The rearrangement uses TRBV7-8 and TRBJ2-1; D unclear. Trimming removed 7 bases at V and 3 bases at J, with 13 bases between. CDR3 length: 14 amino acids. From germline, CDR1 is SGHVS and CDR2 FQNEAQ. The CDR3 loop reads CASTPPVNYNEQFF. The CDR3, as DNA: TGTGCCAGCACCCCCCCAGTAAACTACAATGAGCAGTTCTTC.

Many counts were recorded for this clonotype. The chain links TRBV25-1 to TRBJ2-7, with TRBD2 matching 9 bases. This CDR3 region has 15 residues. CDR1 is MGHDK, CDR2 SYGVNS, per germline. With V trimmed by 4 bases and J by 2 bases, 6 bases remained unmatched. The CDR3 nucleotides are TGTGCCAGCAGTGGGGCTAGCGGGGTGGCCTACGAGCAGTACTTC. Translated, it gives CASSGASGVAYEQYF.

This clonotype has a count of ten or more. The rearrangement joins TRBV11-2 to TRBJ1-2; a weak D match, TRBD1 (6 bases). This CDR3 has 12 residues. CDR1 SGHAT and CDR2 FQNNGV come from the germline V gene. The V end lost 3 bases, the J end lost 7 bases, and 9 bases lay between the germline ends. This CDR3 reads CASSFGTIGYTF. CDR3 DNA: TGTGCCAGCAGCTTTGGGACAATTGGCTACACCTTC.

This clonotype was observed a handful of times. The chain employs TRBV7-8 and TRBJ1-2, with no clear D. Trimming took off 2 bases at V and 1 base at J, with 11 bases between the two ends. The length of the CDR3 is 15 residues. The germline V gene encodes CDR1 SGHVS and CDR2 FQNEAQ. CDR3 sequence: CASSLYLTDNYGYTF. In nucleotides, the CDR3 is TGTGCCAGCAGCTTATACCTCACAGATAACTATGGCTACACCTTC.

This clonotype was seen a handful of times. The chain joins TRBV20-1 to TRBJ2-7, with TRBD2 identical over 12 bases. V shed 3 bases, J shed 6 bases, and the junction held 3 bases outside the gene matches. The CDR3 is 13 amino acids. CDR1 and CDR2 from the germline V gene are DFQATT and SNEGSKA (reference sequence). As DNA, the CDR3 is TGCAGTGCTAGGACTAGCGGGAGAAGCGAGCAGTACTTC. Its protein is CSARTSGRSEQYF.

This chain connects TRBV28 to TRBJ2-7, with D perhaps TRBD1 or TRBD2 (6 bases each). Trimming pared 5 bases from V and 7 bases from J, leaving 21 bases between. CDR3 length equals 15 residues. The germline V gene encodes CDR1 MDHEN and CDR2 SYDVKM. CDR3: CASSAPLGGLWEQYF. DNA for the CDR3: TGTGCCAGCAGTGCCCCTTTAGGGGGGCTATGGGAGCAGTACTTC.

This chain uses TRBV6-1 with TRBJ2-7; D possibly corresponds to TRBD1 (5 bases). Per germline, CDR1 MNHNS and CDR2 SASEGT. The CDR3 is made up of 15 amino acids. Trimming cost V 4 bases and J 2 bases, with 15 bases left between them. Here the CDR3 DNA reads TGTGCCAGCAGTGTCTCTGGGGCCGGACCCTACGAGCAGTACTTC. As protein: CASSVSGAGPYEQYF.

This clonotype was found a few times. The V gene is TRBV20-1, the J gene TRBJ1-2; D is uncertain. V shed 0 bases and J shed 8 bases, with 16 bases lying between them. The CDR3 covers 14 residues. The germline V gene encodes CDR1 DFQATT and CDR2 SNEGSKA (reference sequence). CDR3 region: CSAREALASGGYTF. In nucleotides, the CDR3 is TGCAGTGCTAGAGAAGCTCTTGCTTCGGGAGGCTACACCTTC.

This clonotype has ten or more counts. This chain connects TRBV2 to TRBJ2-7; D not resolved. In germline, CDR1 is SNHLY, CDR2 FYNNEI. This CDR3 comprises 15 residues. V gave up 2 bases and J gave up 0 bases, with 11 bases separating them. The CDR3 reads CASSERTQTSYEQYF. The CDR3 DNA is TGTGCCAGCAGTGAACGGACCCAAACCTCCTACGAGCAGTACTTC.

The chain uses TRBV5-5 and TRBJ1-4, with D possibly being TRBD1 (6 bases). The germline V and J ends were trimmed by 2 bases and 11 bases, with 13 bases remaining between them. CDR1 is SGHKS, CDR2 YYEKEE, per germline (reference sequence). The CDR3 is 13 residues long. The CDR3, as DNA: TGTGCCAGCAGCTTTGAGGGGGAACTCAAACTGTTTTTT. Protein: CASSFEGELKLFF.

CDR3 bases: TGTGCCAGCAGTTTACCCCTGGGGGGCGCCGAGACCCAGTACTTC. Its protein product is CASSLPLGGAETQYF. The chain carries TRBV28 and TRBJ2-5; D possibly uses TRBD1 or TRBD2 (6 bases each). Germline CDR1 MDHEN, CDR2 SYDVKM. Trimming took 2 bases from V and 5 from J, leaving 15 bases between them. The CDR3 runs 15 residues.

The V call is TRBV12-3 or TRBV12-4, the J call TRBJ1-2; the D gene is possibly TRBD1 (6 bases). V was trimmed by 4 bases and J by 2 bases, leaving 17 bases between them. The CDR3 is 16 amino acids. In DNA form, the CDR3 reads TGTGCCAGCAGTTCCAGAAGGGGGGAGGAAAACTATGGCTACACCTTC. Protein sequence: CASSSRRGEENYGYTF.